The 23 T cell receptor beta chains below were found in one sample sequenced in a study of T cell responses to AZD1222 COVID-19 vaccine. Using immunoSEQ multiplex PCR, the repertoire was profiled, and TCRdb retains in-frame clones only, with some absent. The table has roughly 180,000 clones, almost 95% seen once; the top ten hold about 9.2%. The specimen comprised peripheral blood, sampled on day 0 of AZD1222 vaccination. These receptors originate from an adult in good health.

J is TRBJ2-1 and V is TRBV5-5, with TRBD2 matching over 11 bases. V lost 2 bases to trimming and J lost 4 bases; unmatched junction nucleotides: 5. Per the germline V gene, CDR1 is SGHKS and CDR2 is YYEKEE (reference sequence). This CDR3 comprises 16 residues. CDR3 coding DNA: TGTGCCAGCAGCTTTATAGCGGGAGGGCCATACAATGAGCAGTTCTTC. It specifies CASSFIAGGPYNEQFF.

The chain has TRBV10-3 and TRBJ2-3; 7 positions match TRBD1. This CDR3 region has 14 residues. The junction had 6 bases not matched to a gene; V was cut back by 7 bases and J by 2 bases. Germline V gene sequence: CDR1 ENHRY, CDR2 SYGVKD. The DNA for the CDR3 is TGTGCCATCAAGTCGACAGGGAACACAGATACGCAGTATTTT. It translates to CAIKSTGNTDTQYF.

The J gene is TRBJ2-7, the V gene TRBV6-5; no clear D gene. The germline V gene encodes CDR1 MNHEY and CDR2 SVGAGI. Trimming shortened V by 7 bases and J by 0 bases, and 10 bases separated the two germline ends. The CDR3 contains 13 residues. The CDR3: CASTRSGSYEQYF. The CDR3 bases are TGTGCCAGCACCCGATCTGGCTCCTACGAGCAGTACTTC.

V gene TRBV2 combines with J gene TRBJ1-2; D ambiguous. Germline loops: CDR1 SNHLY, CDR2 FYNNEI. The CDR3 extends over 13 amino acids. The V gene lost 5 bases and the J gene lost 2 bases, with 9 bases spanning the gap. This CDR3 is CASSSRGNYGYTF. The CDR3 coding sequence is TGTGCCAGCAGTAGTCGCGGGAACTATGGCTACACCTTC.

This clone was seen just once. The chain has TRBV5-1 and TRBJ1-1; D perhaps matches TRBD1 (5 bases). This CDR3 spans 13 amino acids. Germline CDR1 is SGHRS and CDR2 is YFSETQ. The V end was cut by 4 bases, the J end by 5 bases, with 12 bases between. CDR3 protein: CASSEGLGTEAFF. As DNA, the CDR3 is TGCGCCAGCAGCGAGGGGCTCGGAACTGAAGCTTTCTTT.

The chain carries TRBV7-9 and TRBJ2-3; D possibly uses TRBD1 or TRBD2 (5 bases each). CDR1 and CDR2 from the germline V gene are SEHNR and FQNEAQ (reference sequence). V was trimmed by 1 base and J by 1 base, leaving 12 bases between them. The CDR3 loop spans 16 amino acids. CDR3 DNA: TGTGCCAGCAGCTTAGGACTGGGGGAAGGCACAGATACGCAGTATTTT. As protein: CASSLGLGEGTDTQYF.

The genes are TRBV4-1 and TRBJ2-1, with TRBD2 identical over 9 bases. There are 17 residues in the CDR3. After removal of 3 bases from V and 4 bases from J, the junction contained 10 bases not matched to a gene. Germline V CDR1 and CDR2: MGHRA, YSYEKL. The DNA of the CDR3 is TGCGCCAGCAGCCATACCCGCCCTAGCGGGAAGTACAATGAGCAGTTCTTC. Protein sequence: CASSHTRPSGKYNEQFF.

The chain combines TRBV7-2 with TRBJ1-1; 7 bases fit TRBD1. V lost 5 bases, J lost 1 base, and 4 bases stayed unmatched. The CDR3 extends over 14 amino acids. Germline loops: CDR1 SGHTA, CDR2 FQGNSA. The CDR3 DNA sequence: TGTGCCAGCAGCCCCCAGGGGGGGAACACTGAAGCTTTCTTT. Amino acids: CASSPQGGNTEAFF.

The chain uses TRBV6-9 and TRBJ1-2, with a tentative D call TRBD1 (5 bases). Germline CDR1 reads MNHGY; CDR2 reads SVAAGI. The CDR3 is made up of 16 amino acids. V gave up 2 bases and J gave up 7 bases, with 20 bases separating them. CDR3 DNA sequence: TGTGCCAGCAGTTATCTATGCCCGACTGGGGGGAGTGGCTACACCTTC. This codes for CASSYLCPTGGSGYTF.

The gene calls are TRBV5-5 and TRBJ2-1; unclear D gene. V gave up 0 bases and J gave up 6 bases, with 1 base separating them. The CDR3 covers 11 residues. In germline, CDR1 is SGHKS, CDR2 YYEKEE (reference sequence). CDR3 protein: CASSLANEQFF. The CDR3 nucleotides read TGTGCCAGCAGCTTGGCCAATGAGCAGTTCTTC. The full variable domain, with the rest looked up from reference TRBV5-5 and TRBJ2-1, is DAGVTQSPTHLIKTRGQQVTLRCSPISGHKSVSWYQQVLGQGPQFIFQYYEKEERGRGNFPDRFSARQFPNYSSELNVNALLLGDSALYLCASSLANEQFFGPGTRLTVL.

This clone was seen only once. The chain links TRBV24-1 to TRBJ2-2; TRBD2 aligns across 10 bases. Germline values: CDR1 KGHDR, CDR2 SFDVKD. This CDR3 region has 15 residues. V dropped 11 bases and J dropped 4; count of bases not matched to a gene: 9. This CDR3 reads CASALAGEGTGELFF. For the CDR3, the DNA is TGTGCCAGCGCGCTAGCGGGAGAGGGCACCGGGGAGCTGTTTTTT.

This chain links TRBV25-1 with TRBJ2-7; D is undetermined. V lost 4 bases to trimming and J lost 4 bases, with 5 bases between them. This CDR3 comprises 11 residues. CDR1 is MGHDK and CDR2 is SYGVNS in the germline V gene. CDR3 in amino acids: CASSVGYEQYF. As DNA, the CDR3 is TGTGCCAGCAGTGTGGGGTACGAGCAGTACTTC.

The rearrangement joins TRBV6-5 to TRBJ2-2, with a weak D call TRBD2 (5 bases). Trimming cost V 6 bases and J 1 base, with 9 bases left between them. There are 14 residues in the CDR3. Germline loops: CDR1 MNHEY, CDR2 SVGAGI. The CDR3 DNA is TGTGCCAGCAGGGACTGGATGAACACCGGGGAGCTGTTTTTT. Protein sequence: CASRDWMNTGELFF.

CDR3 DNA: TGCAGCGTTGGGACGGTGCAAGGTCAGCCCCAGCATTTT. This translates into CSVGTVQGQPQHF. The chain links TRBV29-1 to TRBJ1-5; D is undetermined. Germline CDR1 is SQVTM and CDR2 is ANQGSEA. The CDR3 has 13 amino acids. V was trimmed by 4 bases and J by 6 bases, leaving 13 bases between them.

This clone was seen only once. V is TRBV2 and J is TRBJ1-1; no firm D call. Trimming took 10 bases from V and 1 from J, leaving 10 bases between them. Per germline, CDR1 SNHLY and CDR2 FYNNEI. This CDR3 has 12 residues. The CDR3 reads CATPLRNTEAFF. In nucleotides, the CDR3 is TGTGCCACGCCCTTAAGGAACACTGAAGCTTTCTTT.

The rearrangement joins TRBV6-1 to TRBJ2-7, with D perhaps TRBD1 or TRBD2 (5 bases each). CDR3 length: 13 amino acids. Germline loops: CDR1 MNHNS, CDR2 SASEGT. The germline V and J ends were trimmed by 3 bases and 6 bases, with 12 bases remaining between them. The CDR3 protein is CASSETLGVEQYF. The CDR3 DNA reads TGTGCCAGCAGTGAGACGTTGGGGGTCGAGCAGTACTTC.

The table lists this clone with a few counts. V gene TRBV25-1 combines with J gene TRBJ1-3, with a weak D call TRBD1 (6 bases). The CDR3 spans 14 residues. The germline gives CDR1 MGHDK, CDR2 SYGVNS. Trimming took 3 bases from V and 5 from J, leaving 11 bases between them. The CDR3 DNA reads TGTGCCAGCAGTGACCGGACAGTGCGAAACACCATATATTTT. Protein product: CASSDRTVRNTIYF.

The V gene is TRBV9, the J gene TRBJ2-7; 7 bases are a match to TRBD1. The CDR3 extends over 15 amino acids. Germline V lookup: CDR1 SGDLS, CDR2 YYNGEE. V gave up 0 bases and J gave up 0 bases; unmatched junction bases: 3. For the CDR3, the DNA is TGTGCCAGCAGCGTAGCACAGGGGAGCTCCTACGAGCAGTACTTC. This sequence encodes CASSVAQGSSYEQYF.

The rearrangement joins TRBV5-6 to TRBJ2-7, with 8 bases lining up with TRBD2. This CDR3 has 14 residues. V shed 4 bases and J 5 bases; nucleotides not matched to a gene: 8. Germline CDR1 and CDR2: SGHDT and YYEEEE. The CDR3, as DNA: TGTGCCAGCAGCGCCAGCGGGAGTGCCCACGAGCAGTACTTC. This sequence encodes CASSASGSAHEQYF.

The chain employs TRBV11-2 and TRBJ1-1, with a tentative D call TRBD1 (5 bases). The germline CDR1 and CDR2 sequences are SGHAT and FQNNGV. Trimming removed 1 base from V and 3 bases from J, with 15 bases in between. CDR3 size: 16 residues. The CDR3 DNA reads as TGTGCCAGCAGCTTAGGTACACAAATAGGGGACACTGAAGCTTTCTTT. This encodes CASSLGTQIGDTEAFF.

DNA for the CDR3: TGTGCCAGCAGCCTCCAGGGGGCGAAGGGCTACACCTTC. Its translation is CASSLQGAKGYTF. The J gene is TRBJ1-2, the V gene TRBV13; 8 bases are shared with TRBD1. Germline trimming cut 5 bases from V and 8 bases from J; bases unmatched to any gene: 7. This CDR3 is built from 13 residues. CDR1 is PRHDT and CDR2 is FYEKMQ in the germline V gene (reference sequence).

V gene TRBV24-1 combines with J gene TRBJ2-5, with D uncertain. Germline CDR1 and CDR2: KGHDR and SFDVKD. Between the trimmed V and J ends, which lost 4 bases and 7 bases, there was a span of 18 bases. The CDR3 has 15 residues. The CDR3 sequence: CATSEPSGVRRTQYF. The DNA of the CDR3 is TGTGCCACCAGTGAACCCTCGGGCGTCAGGAGGACCCAGTACTTC.

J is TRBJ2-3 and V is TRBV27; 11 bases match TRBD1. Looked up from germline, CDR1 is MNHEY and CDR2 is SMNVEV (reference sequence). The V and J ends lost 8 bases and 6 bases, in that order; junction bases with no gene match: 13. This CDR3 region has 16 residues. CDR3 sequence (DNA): TGTGCCAGCGCTGCCCCTAGCGGGACAGGGGGGGATACGCAGTATTTT. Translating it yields CASAAPSGTGGDTQYF.